This TCR beta chain emerged from a study of long-term antiretroviral therapy in people with HIV. On the study more broadly: It was about a decade before the 2015 immediate-ART recommendation that the earliest samples were taken.

At survey level, the immunoSEQ assay was run in its v3.0 version. Libraries were prepared by immunoSEQ multiplex PCR; TCRdb keeps only in-frame clonotypes and omits some of them. The sample consists of roughly 40,000 clones, 80% to 90% of them appearing once. Notes on the study in general: Clones with expansion before ART led the repertoire at all time points.

To note about this clone: Its antigen is not identified.

Germline V gives CDR1 MNHEY, CDR2 SVGAGI. This CDR3 region has 15 residues. After removal of 7 bases from V and 2 bases from J, the junction contained 9 bases not matched to a gene. Sequencing used unsorted PBMCs, obtained just before starting antiretroviral therapy. This receptor was obtained from a woman under 30 with HIV. The gene calls are TRBV6-5 and TRBJ2-3; TRBD1 aligns across 7 bases. CDR3 in DNA: TGTGCCAGCAAGGATGACAGGGTTTCCACAGATACGCAGTATTTT. Translating gives CASKDDRVSTDTQYF.